This TCR beta chain was captured in a study of T cell responses to AZD1222 COVID-19 vaccine. Study-level findings and limits: Nearly half of spike-specific TCRs reportedly target variant regions that are unmutated in the B.1.351 and B.1.1.7 variants.

Using immunoSEQ multiplex PCR, the repertoire was profiled, and TCRdb retains in-frame clones only, with some absent. The sample lists 250,000 to 300,000 clones, about 94% occurring once. The CDR3 has 14 residues. Germline assignment: CDR1 MDHEN and CDR2 SYDVKM. V was shortened by 1 base and J by 4 bases, with 10 bases between the two germline ends. Note on this clone: What it binds is unknown.

The TCR sequence derives from an adult who received the AZD1222 COVID-19 vaccine. The specimen comprised peripheral blood, sampled 28 days after the second AZD1222 dose. The rearrangement links TRBV28 to TRBJ1-1; the D is unclear. The CDR3 reads CASSLFFRATEAFF. CDR3 nucleotides: TGTGCCAGCAGTTTATTCTTTAGGGCCACTGAAGCTTTCTTT. The variable domain in full, completed from reference TRBV28 and TRBJ1-1, reads DVKVTQSSRYLVKRTGEKVFLECVQDMDHENMFWYRQDPGLGLRLIYFSYDVKMKEKGDIPEGYSVSREKKERFSLILESASTNQTSMYLCASSLFFRATEAFFGQGTRLTVV.